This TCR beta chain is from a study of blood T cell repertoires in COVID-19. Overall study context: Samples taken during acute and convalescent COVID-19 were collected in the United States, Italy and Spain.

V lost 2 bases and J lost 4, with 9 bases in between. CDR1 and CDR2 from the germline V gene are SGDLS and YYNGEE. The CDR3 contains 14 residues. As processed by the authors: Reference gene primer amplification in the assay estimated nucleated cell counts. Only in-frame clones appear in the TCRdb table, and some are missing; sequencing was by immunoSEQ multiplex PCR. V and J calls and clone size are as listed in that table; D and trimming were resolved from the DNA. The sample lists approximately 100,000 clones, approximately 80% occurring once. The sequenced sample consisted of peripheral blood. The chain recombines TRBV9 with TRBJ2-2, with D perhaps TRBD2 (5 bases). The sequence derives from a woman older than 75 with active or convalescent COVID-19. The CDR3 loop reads CASSVWEFTGELFF. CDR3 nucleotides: TGTGCCAGCAGCGTGTGGGAGTTCACCGGGGAGCTGTTTTTT.